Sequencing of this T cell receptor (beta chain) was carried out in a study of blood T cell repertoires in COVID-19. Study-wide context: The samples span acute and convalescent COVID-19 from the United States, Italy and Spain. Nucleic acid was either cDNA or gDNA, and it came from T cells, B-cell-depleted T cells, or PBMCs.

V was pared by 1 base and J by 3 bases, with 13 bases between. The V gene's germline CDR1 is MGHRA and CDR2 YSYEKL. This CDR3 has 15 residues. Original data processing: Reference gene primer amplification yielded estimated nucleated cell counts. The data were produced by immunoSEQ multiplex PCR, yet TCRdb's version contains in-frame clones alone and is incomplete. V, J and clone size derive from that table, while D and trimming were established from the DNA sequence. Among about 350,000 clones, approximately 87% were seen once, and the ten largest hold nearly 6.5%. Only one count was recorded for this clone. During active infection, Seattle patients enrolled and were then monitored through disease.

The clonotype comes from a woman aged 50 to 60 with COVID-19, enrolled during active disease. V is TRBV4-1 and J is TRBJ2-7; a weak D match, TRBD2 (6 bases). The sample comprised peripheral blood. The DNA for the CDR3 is TGCGCCAGCAGCCAAGCGGGAGCCAGCTACTACGAGCAGTACTTC. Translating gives CASSQAGASYYEQYF.